This T cell receptor beta chain stems from a study of beta chain features in type 1 diabetes. Study background: When patients were set against healthy donors, age, gender and cell yields were similar. General observations from the study: Shortening that was moderate but significant affected the TCRB CDR3s of Type 1 diabetes patients in all four CD4+ subsets.

A CD45RO/CCR7/CD25/CD127/CD95/CD27 panel sorted naive, central memory, regulatory and stem cell-like memory CD4+ cells. The CDR3 totals 13 residues. Germline V gives CDR1 LGHNA, CDR2 YSLEER. Trimming left V 0 bases short and J 6 bases short, with 8 bases between. What was sequenced were expressed TCRB transcripts, since all of the isolated RNA had been reverse transcribed. Naive, central memory and regulatory T cell samples averaged roughly 3.5 million reads. Sequenced by immunoSEQ multiplex PCR; TCRdb stores in-frame clones only, minus some. The top ten hold around 0.017% of the sample, which has hundreds of thousands of clones, around 9.9% seen once. Points on this clone: The target antigen is unknown.

V is TRBV4-3 and J is TRBJ1-2; no clear D. The specimen was naive CD4+ T cells from blood. This TCR was recovered from a man aged 25 to 40 with type 1 diabetes. The CDR3 region has the DNA TGCGCCAGCAGCCAAGAACAGAGTCATGGCTACACCTTC. This gives the protein CASSQEQSHGYTF.